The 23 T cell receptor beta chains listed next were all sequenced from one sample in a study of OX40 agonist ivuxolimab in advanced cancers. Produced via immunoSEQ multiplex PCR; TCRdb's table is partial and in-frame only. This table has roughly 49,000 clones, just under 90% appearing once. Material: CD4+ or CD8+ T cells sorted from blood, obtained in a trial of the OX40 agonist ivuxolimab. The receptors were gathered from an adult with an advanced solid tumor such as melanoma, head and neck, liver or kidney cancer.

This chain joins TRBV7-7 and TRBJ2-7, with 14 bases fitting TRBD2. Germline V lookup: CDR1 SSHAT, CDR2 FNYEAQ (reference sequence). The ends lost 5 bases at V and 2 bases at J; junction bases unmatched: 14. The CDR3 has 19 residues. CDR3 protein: CASSPRGGTSGRRAYEQYF. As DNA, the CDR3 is TGTGCCAGCAGCCCTAGGGGAGGGACTAGCGGGAGAAGGGCCTACGAGCAGTACTTC.

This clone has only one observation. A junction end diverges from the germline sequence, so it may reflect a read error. As DNA, the CDR3 is TGTGCTAGCAGCCCCTCCCCCGGGGCCGCCTACGAGCAGTACTTC. Translation: CASSPSPGAAYEQYF. This chain connects TRBV7-7 to TRBJ2-7, with D possibly called TRBD1 or TRBD2 (5 bases each). Per germline, CDR1 SSHAT and CDR2 FNYEAQ (reference sequence). The CDR3 has 15 residues.

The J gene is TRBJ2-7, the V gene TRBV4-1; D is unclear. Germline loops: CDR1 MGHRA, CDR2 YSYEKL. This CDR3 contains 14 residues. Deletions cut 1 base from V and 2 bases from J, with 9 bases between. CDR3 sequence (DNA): TGCGCCAGCAGCCAAGCCAGGCGCCCCTACGAGCAGTACTTC. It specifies CASSQARRPYEQYF.

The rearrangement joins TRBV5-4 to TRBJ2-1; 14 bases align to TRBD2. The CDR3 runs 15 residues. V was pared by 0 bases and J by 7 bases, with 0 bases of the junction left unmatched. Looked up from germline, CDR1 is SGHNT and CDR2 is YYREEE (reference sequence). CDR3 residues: CASSLGLAGGNEQFF. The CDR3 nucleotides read TGTGCCAGCAGCTTGGGACTAGCGGGAGGGAATGAGCAGTTCTTC.

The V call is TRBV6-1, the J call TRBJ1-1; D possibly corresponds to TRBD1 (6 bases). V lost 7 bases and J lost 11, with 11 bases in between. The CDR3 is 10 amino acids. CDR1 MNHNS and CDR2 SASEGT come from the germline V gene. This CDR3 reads CASTRGVAFF. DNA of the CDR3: TGTGCCAGCACGAGGGGGGTGGCTTTCTTT.

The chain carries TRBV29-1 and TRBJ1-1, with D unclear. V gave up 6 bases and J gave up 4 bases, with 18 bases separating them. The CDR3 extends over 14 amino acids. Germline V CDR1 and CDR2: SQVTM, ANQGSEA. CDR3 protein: CSVGTRALGTEAFF. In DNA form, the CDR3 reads TGCAGCGTCGGCACTAGGGCCTTGGGCACTGAAGCTTTCTTT.

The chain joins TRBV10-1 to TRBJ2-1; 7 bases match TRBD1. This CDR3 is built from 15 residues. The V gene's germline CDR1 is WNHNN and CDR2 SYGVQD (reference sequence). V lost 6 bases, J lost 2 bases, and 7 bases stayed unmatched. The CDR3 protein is CASRRRQGPYNEQFF. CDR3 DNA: TGCGCCAGCAGGCGAAGACAGGGCCCCTACAATGAGCAGTTCTTC.

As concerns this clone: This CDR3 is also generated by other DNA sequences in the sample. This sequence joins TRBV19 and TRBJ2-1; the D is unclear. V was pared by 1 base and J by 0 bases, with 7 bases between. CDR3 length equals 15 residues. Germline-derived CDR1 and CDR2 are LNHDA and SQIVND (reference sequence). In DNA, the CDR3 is TGTGCCAGTAGTATAGGCAGTAGCTCCTACAATGAGCAGTTCTTC. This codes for CASSIGSSSYNEQFF.

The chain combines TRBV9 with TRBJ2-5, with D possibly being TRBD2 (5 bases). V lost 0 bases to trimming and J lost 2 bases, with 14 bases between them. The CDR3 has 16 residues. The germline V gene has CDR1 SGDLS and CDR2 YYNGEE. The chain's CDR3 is CASSVEKGLPQETQYF. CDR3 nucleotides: TGTGCCAGCAGCGTAGAGAAAGGACTCCCACAAGAGACCCAGTACTTC.

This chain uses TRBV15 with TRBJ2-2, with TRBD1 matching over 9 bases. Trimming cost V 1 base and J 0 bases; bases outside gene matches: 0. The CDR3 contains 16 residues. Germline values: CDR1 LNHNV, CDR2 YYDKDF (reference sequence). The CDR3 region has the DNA TGTGCCACCAGCAGAGGACAGGGGGCGAACACCGGGGAGCTGTTTTTT. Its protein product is CATSRGQGANTGELFF.

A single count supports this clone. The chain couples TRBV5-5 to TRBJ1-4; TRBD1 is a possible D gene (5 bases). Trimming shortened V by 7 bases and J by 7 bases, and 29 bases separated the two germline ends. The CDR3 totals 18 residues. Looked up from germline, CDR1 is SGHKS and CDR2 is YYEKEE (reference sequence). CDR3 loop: CASRGAGESIEASEKLFF. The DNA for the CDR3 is TGTGCCAGCCGCGGGGCGGGGGAAAGTATAGAGGCTAGTGAAAAACTGTTTTTT.

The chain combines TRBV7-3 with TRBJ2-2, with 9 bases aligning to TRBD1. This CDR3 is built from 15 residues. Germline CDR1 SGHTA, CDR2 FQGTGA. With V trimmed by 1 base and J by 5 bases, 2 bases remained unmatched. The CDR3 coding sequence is TGTGCCAGCAGCTTAAAGGACAGGGGTACCGGGGAGCTGTTTTTT. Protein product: CASSLKDRGTGELFF.

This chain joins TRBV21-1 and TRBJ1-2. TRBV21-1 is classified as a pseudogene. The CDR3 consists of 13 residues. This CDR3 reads CASSKRDHYGYTF. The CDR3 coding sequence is TGTGCCAGCAGCAAAAGAGACCACTATGGCTACACCTTC.

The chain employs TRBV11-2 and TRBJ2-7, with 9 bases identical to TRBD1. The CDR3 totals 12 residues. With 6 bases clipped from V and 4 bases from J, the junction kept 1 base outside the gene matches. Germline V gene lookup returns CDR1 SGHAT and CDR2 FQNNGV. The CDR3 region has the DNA TGTGCCAGCAGGGACAGGGGTTACGAGCAGTACTTC. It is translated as CASRDRGYEQYF.

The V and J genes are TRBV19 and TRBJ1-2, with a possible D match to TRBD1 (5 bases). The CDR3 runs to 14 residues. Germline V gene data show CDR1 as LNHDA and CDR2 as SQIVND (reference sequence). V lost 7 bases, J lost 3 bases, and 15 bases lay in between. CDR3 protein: CASTLVDSYYGYTF. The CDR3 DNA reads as TGTGCCAGTACCCTCGTTGACAGCTACTATGGCTACACCTTC.

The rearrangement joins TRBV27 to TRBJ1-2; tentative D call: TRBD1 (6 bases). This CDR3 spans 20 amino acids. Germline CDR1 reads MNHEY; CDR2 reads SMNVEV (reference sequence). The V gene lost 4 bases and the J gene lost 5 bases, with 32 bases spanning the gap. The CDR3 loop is CASSSNSGHRDLNVLYGYTF. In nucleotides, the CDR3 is TGTGCCAGCAGTTCTAATTCCGGGCACAGGGATTTAAACGTCCTATATGGCTACACCTTC.

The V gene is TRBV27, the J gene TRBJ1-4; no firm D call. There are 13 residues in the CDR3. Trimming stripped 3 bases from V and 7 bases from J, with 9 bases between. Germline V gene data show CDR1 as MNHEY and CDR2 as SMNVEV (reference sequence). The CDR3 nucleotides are TGTGCCAGCAGTTTTGGCCCTACTGAAAAACTGTTTTTT. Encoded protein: CASSFGPTEKLFF.

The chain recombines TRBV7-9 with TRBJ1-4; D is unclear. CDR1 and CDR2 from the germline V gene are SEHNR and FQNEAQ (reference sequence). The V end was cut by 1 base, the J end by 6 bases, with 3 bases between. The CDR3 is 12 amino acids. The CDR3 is CASSLGDEKLFF. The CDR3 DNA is TGTGCCAGCAGCTTAGGCGATGAAAAACTGTTTTTT. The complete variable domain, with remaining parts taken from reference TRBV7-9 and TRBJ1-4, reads DTGVSQNPRHKITKRGQNVTFRCDPISEHNRLYWYRQTLGQGPEFLTYFQNEAQLEKSRLLSDRFSAERPKGSFSTLEIQRTEQGDSAMYLCASSLGDEKLFFGSGTQLSVL.

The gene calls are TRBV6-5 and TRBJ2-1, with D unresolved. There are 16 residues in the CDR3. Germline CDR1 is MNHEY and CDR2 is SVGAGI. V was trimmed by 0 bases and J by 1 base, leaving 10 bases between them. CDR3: CASSYSTGESYNEQFF. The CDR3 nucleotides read TGTGCCAGCAGTTACTCGACGGGTGAGTCCTACAATGAGCAGTTCTTC.

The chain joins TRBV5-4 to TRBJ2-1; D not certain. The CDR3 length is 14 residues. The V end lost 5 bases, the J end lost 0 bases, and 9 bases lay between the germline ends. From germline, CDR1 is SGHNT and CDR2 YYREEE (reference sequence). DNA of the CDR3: TGTGCCAGCAGGGACGTCGGCTCCTACAATGAGCAGTTCTTC. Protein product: CASRDVGSYNEQFF. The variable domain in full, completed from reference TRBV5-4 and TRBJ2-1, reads ETGVTQSPTHLIKTRGQQVTLRCSSQSGHNTVSWYQQALGQGPQFIFQYYREEENGRGNFPPRFSGLQFPNYSSELNVNALELDDSALYLCASRDVGSYNEQFFGPGTRLTVL.

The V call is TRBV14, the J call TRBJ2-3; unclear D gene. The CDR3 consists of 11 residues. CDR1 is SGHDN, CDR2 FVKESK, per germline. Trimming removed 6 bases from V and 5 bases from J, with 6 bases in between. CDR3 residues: CASSIGDTQYF. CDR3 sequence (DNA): TGTGCCAGCAGTATTGGAGATACGCAGTATTTT. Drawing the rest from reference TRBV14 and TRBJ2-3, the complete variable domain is EAGVTQFPSHSVIEKGQTVTLRCDPISGHDNLYWYRRVMGKEIKFLLHFVKESKQDESGMPNNRFLAERTGGTYSTLKVQPAELEDSGVYFCASSIGDTQYFGPGTRLTVL.

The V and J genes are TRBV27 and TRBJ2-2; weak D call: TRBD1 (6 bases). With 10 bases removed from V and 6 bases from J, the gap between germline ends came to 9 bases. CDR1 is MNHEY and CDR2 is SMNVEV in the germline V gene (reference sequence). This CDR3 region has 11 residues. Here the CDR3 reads CATRGSGELFF. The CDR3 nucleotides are TGTGCCACCAGGGGTTCCGGGGAGCTGTTTTTT.

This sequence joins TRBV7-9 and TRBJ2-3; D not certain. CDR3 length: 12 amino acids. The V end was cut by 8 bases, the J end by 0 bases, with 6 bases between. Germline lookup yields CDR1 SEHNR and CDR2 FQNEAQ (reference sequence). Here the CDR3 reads CASLGSTDTQYF. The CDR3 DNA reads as TGTGCCAGCTTAGGTAGCACAGATACGCAGTATTTT.